The source of this T cell receptor (beta chain) is a study of blood T cell repertoires in COVID-19 (dated by TCRdb to 2018 to 2020). Study-level background: The collaborator samples originated in the United States, Italy and Spain and spanned the acute and convalescent phases of COVID-19. Samples were obtained from the ongoing ImmuneRACE study (first 160 participants) and from 1,254 subjects provided by 6 global collaborators. The sample metadata nearly always contained a de-identified subject ID, COVID-19 status, age in years and sex. The material from the prospective study consisted of cDNA or gDNA derived from T cells, B-cell-depleted T cells, or PBMCs. HLA class I and class II types, where available, came from metadata supplied by the sample provider rather than from assay-based typing. The dataset comprised deeply sampled blood TCRbeta repertoires from subjects exposed to, actively infected with, or recovered from COVID-19. The repertoires were made available in a free public database intended to serve as a resource for research on the immune response to SARS-CoV-2. The full study reports these points: How much clinical and demographic metadata was included differed by source and by participant, and the metadata was provided uncurated.

TCRbeta CDR3 regions were amplified from genomic DNA using the immunoSEQ Assay, a bias-controlled multiplex PCR. The original pipeline was this. The number of nucleated cells in each sample was estimated from the amplification of reference gene primers within the assay. To quantify the absolute abundance of each unique TCRbeta CDR3 rearrangement, sequence reads were collapsed and filtered. For each sample, productive Simpson clonality was calculated as the square root of Simpson's diversity index over productive rearrangements. This immuneACCESS table, as held by TCRdb, lists in-frame sequences with V and J called but not all clones. Of the missing ones, under half trace to an unresolved V gene in checked studies; the others have no known cause. That table is the source of V, J and clone size, and D and trimming were worked out from the DNA. The sample data list under 200,000 clones, and around 80% of these were observed just once. The ten most abundant clones make up approximately 14% of the sample.

Turning to this clone: This receptor's antigen is unknown. No base quality information exists; no much larger clone differs at one position.

One collaborating source in Seattle enrolled patients while the patients were actively infected and followed the patients over time throughout the course of disease. Whole blood was collected in K2EDTA tubes by collaborating institutions according to the institutions' own protocols. For TCRbeta analysis, collaborators shipped samples in one of three forms: frozen whole blood, isolated PBMCs, or DNA extracted from either of those sample types. The CDR3 starts with the cysteine, ends with the phenylalanine, and has 13 residues. Only the CDR3 part of the read is kept: 39 bases, read in frame from the first base. V is reduced by 1 base and J by 3 bases, leaving a spacing of 6 bases between them. According to the germline V gene, CDR1 reads MNHEY and CDR2 reads SVGAGI.

This receptor was identified in a woman in her 70s with COVID-19, enrolled during active disease. This receptor chain uses TRBV6-5 and TRBJ1-1; no D gene can be assigned with confidence. The sample consisted of peripheral blood. The bases read TGTGCCAGCAGTTACTTACCGGACACTGAAGCTTTCTTT. It translates as CASSYLPDTEAFF.